The next 12 T cell receptor beta chains were all read from a single sample in a study of T cell repertoires in cytomegalovirus infection. Each CDR3 protein is one row after TCRdb ran MiXCR on the reads. The table includes about 52,000 distinct CDR3 sequences, 15% to 20% detected once. Their cognate antigens are unknown. The sequenced sample was CD8+ T cells from cultured PBMCs, obtained from culture after CMV antigen stimulation. Receptors were obtained from a human donor in good health (CMV status not recorded). Some clones in this sample may be carry-over from other donors' samples.

This clonotype was seen a few times. DNA of the CDR3: TGTGCCAGCAGCGCAGAGGGAAATCAGCCCCAGCATTTT. Translation gives CASSAEGNQPQHF. The gene calls are TRBV7-9 and TRBJ1-5, with unresolved D. Germline CDR1 and CDR2: SEHNR and FQNEAQ (reference sequence). V gave up 5 bases and J gave up 4 bases, with 9 bases separating them. The CDR3 sequence is 13 residues long. The full variable domain, with the rest looked up from reference TRBV7-9 and TRBJ1-5, is DTGVSQNPRHKITKRGQNVTFRCDPISEHNRLYWYRQTLGQGPEFLTYFQNEAQLEKSRLLSDRFSAERPKGSFSTLEIQRTEQGDSAMYLCASSAEGNQPQHFGDGTRLSIL.

The rearrangement uses TRBV7-2 and TRBJ2-3, with 13 bases identical to TRBD2. The CDR3 contains 20 residues. Per germline, CDR1 SGHTA and CDR2 FQGNSA. With V trimmed by 3 bases and J by 1 base, 13 bases remained unmatched. CDR3 in amino acids: CASSFNGLAGEFRGTDTQYF. As DNA, the CDR3 is TGTGCCAGCAGCTTCAACGGACTAGCGGGGGAATTCAGGGGCACAGATACGCAGTATTTT. Full variable domain (missing parts from reference TRBV7-2 and TRBJ2-3): GAGVSQSPSNKVTEKGKDVELRCDPISGHTALYWYRQSLGQGLEFLIYFQGNSAPDKSGLPSDRFSAERTGGSVSTLTIQRTQQEDSAVYLCASSFNGLAGEFRGTDTQYFGPGTRLTVL.

This clonotype has more than one count but fewer than ten. The chain uses TRBV7-2 and TRBJ2-7; possibly TRBD1 or TRBD2 for D (6 bases each). This CDR3 has 14 amino acids. Trimming pared 0 bases from V and 6 bases from J, leaving 12 bases between. The germline gives CDR1 SGHTA, CDR2 FQGNSA. CDR3 sequence (DNA): TGTGCCAGCAGCTTAGCGGTGGGGGGCCGCGAGCAGTACTTC. This encodes CASSLAVGGREQYF.

The chain joins TRBV7-2 to TRBJ1-2, with 7 nucleotides matching TRBD1. In germline, CDR1 is SGHTA, CDR2 FQGNSA. The junction had 4 bases not matched to a gene; V was cut back by 6 bases and J by 0 bases. CDR3 length equals 14 residues. As DNA, the CDR3 is TGTGCCAGCAGTAGGGACAGATCTAACTATGGCTACACCTTC. Translation: CASSRDRSNYGYTF.

This clonotype was seen more than once but under ten times. The V call is TRBV7-9, the J call TRBJ1-3, with 9 bases matching TRBD1. The germline V gene encodes CDR1 SEHNR and CDR2 FQNEAQ (reference sequence). CDR3 length: 16 residues. The trim removed 5 bases at V and 2 bases at J, leaving 7 bases unmatched. CDR3 in amino acids: CASSVTGTGTGNTIYF. Written as DNA, the CDR3 is TGTGCCAGCAGCGTTACCGGGACAGGGACTGGAAACACCATATATTTT.

To note about this clonotype: At one end the junction does not follow the germline gene, possibly because of a read error. This chain joins TRBV5-1 and TRBJ2-3; D call uncertain. Germline V gives CDR1 SGHRS, CDR2 YFSETQ. The CDR3 spans 14 residues. The CDR3 DNA is TGCGCCAGCAGCTTGGATCCCTCCACAGATGCGCAGTATTTT. Translated, it gives CASSLDPSTDAQYF.

The DNA for the CDR3 is TGTGCCAGCAGCTTAATCAGCGCAGATACGCAGTATTTT. Its translation is CASSLISADTQYF. The J gene is TRBJ2-3, the V gene TRBV7-2; no definite D call. V lost 2 bases to trimming and J lost 4 bases, with 7 bases between them. Looked up from germline, CDR1 is SGHTA and CDR2 is FQGNSA. The CDR3 sequence is 13 residues long.

This clonotype was seen more than once but under ten times. V usage is TRBV9 and J usage is TRBJ2-1, with no clear D. V shed 3 bases and J shed 7 bases, with 17 bases lying between them. Germline lookup yields CDR1 SGDLS and CDR2 YYNGEE. The CDR3 covers 15 residues. This chain's CDR3 is CASSASPAGQNEQFF. The CDR3 nucleotides read TGTGCCAGCAGCGCCTCCCCCGCAGGTCAGAATGAGCAGTTCTTC.

V usage is TRBV2 and J usage is TRBJ1-5; no firm D call. V lost 3 bases to trimming and J lost 1 base, with 13 bases between them. The CDR3 spans 16 residues. CDR1 SNHLY and CDR2 FYNNEI come from the germline V gene. CDR3 amino acids: CASSDPSGVSNQPQHF. The CDR3 region has the DNA TGTGCCAGCAGTGATCCCAGCGGGGTAAGCAATCAGCCCCAGCATTTT.

The genes are TRBV7-8 and TRBJ1-4, with 8 bases that match TRBD1. This CDR3 region has 14 residues. Germline V lookup: CDR1 SGHVS, CDR2 FQNEAQ. V was clipped by 4 bases and J by 8 bases; unmatched bases: 6. In nucleotides, the CDR3 is TGTGCCAGCAGCTCCCCGGACAGGGACGAAAAACTGTTTTTT. Its translation: CASSSPDRDEKLFF. Using reference TRBV7-8 and TRBJ1-4 for the parts outside the CDR3, the full variable domain is GAGVSQSPRYKVAKRGQDVALRCDPISGHVSLFWYQQALGQGPEFLTYFQNEAQLDKSGLPSDRFFAERPEGSVSTLKIQRTQQEDSAVYLCASSSPDRDEKLFFGSGTQLSVL.

This clonotype was observed a single time. The CDR3 nucleotides read TGTGCCAGCAGCTTAGCGGGGAGTTATGGCTACACCTTC. Its translation: CASSLAGSYGYTF. This chain joins TRBV7-2 and TRBJ1-2; D call uncertain. In germline, CDR1 is SGHTA, CDR2 FQGNSA. V gave up 0 bases and J gave up 5 bases, with 7 bases separating them. The CDR3 length is 13 residues.

The V and J genes are TRBV4-3 and TRBJ1-2; no clear D gene. The CDR3 runs to 14 residues. Trimming cost V 1 base and J 4 bases, with 10 bases left between them. CDR1 is LGHNA, CDR2 YSLEER, per germline. The CDR3 nucleotides are TGCGCCAGCAGCCAAGTGGCGGGAAGCTATGGCTACACCTTC. This codes for CASSQVAGSYGYTF.